Below are 13 T cell receptor beta chains sequenced from a single sample in a study of post-analysis software for immune sequencing data. Study observations and caveats: Included in a set of roughly 5 TRBV segments more frequent in patients than controls were TRBV5-6, TRBV5-1 and TRBV20-1.

Unique-molecular-identifier-tagged TCR beta cDNA libraries were used. TCRdb independently ran MiXCR on the PCR reads; one entry per CDR3 protein. Counted here are about 570,000 distinct CDR3 sequences, around 36% occurring once; the ten biggest clones make up under 7%. Their recognized antigens are unknown. Sequenced: blood. Receptors were obtained from a girl between 2 and 17 years old with multiple sclerosis.

The gene calls are TRBV28 and TRBJ2-3; 7 bases are shared with TRBD2. V shed 4 bases, J shed 0 bases, and the junction held 4 bases outside the gene matches. Germline values: CDR1 MDHEN, CDR2 SYDVKM. The CDR3 is 15 amino acids. CDR3 DNA sequence: TGTGCCAGCAGTTCCACTAGCGCTAGCACAGATACGCAGTATTTT. Translation: CASSSTSASTDTQYF.

V usage is TRBV7-3 and J usage is TRBJ2-5; maybe TRBD2 (5 bases). The end of the DNA aligns better with TRBJ2-7, so the J call may be wrong. The CDR3 totals 14 residues. Germline V CDR1 and CDR2: SGHTA, FQGTGA. The CDR3 spells CASSPGILFYEQYF. CDR3 bases: TGTGCCAGCAGCCCCGGGATATTATTCTACGAGCAGTACTTC.

The CDR3 bases are TGCGCCAGCAGCTTGGTGCAGGGGTCCTCCTACGAGCAGTACTTC. Translation gives CASSLVQGSSYEQYF. The chain combines TRBV5-1 with TRBJ2-7; D possibly corresponds to TRBD1 (6 bases). This CDR3 is 15 amino acids long. The V gene's germline CDR1 is SGHRS and CDR2 YFSETQ. Deletions cut 0 bases from V and 0 bases from J, with 10 bases between. The full variable domain, completed using reference TRBV5-1 and TRBJ2-7, is KAGVTQTPRYLIKTRGQQVTLSCSPISGHRSVSWYQQTPGQGLQFLFEYFSETQRNKGNFPGRFSGRQFSNSRSEMNVSTLELGDSALYLCASSLVQGSSYEQYFGPGTRLTVT.

This clonotype was detected only a few times. The V call is TRBV7-6, the J call TRBJ2-1, with D perhaps given as TRBD1 or TRBD2 (6 bases each). Germline V gives CDR1 SGHVS, CDR2 FNYEAQ. The CDR3 totals 17 residues. The V and J ends lost 0 bases and 6 bases respectively, with 18 bases between them. The CDR3 reads CASSLAPSGALLNEQFF. The CDR3 nucleotides are TGTGCCAGCAGCTTAGCCCCCTCGGGGGCTCTCCTCAATGAGCAGTTCTTC.

This clonotype was picked up a small number of times. The rearrangement joins TRBV4-1 to TRBJ2-1; the match to TRBD1 covers 7 bases. Germline-derived CDR1 and CDR2 are MGHRA and YSYEKL. The CDR3 has 15 residues. V lost 3 bases to trimming and J lost 8 bases; unmatched junction nucleotides: 10. The CDR3 is CASSHAPQGVDEQFF. In nucleotides, the CDR3 is TGCGCCAGCAGCCATGCCCCTCAGGGGGTCGATGAGCAGTTCTTC.

The chain combines TRBV2 with TRBJ2-7; possibly TRBD2 for D (6 bases). The CDR3 has 14 amino acids. Trimming left V 4 bases short and J 2 bases short, with 12 bases between. Germline assignment: CDR1 SNHLY and CDR2 FYNNEI. The CDR3 nucleotides are TGTGCCAGCAGTGCCGGGAGCAAGCCCTACGAGCAGTACTTC. Encoded protein: CASSAGSKPYEQYF.

This clonotype was counted a few times. The chain has TRBV14 and TRBJ2-3; D unresolved. Trimming pared 3 bases from V and 0 bases from J, leaving 13 bases between. Germline assignment: CDR1 SGHDN and CDR2 FVKESK. This CDR3 comprises 16 residues. In DNA form, the CDR3 reads TGTGCCAGCAGCCAGGAACAAGCAGTGAGCACAGATACGCAGTATTTT. As protein: CASSQEQAVSTDTQYF.

The rearrangement uses TRBV28 and TRBJ2-5, with a possible D match to TRBD2 (5 bases). This CDR3 contains 16 residues. The V end lost 4 bases, the J end lost 9 bases, and 24 bases lay between the germline ends. CDR1 is MDHEN, CDR2 SYDVKM, per germline. The CDR3 loop is CASSSLATGSVEAQYF. CDR3 sequence (DNA): TGTGCCAGCAGTTCCTTGGCGACGGGGTCGGTGGAGGCCCAGTACTTC.

This chain connects TRBV4-2 to TRBJ1-1; the D is unclear. This CDR3 contains 11 residues. Germline V gene sequence: CDR1 LGHNA, CDR2 YNFKEQ. The germline V and J ends were trimmed by 4 bases and 10 bases, with 10 bases remaining between them. The CDR3 is CASSPGLGAFF. In DNA, the CDR3 is TGTGCCAGCAGCCCCGGGCTAGGAGCTTTCTTT.

This clonotype has just a few counts. The CDR3 DNA is TGTGCCAGCAGTGTCCAGGCCAATCAGCCCCAGCATTTT. It encodes CASSVQANQPQHF. This chain uses TRBV6-4 with TRBJ1-5; D gene unclear. The CDR3 contains 13 residues. V was clipped by 4 bases and J by 3 bases, with 7 bases between them. Germline V gene lookup returns CDR1 MRHNA and CDR2 SNTAGT.

The CDR3 DNA sequence: TGTGCCGGATCCGGGTTAGCCAAAAACATTCAGTACTTC. The encoded protein is CAGSGLAKNIQYF. The chain employs TRBV2 and TRBJ2-4; D not resolved. The V gene's germline CDR1 is SNHLY and CDR2 FYNNEI. Trimming stripped 11 bases from V and 0 bases from J, with 11 bases between. There are 13 residues in the CDR3.

This clonotype was recorded a few times. The CDR3: CASSGLQGTYGYTF. The DNA of the CDR3 is TGTGCCAGCAGTGGTCTACAGGGCACCTATGGCTACACCTTC. The rearrangement uses TRBV6-1 and TRBJ1-2, with a tentative D call TRBD1 (6 bases). Germline CDR1 is MNHNS and CDR2 is SASEGT. The V and J ends lost 4 bases and 4 bases respectively, with 13 bases between them. The CDR3 extends over 14 amino acids.

The CDR3 protein is CASGESAGEYF. The CDR3 DNA reads as TGCGCCAGCGGGGAATCGGCCGGGGAGTACTTC. The chain couples TRBV5-1 to TRBJ2-7, with D tentatively TRBD2 (5 bases). Germline V CDR1 and CDR2: SGHRS, YFSETQ. CDR3 length: 11 amino acids. V lost 7 bases and J lost 11, with 16 bases in between.